The sequence of this TCR beta chain was determined in a study of T cells after yellow fever vaccination. Germline CDR1 is GTSNPN and CDR2 is SVGIG (reference sequence). V was clipped by 0 bases and J by 16 bases; unmatched bases: 11. The CDR3 spans 13 residues. A single record per CDR3 protein comes from TCRdb applying MiXCR to the 5' RACE reads. The sample carries 500,000 to 650,000 distinct CDR3 sequences, about a sixth recorded once. The sample consisted of PBMCs, taken more than 4 days after the first yellow fever vaccination. The origin of this receptor is a man aged 18 to 30 who received the YFV17D yellow fever vaccine. The J gene is TRBJ2-1, the V gene TRBV30; 8 positions match TRBD2. This CDR3 reads CAWSVRFGGGEFF. Written as DNA, the CDR3 is TGTGCCTGGAGTGTACGGTTCGGGGGGGGCGAATTCTTC.